This T cell receptor (beta chain) was identified during a study of shared clonotypes between healthy human individuals (dated by TCRdb to 2020 to 2022). With regard to the full study: The cohort comprised a couple of women and a few men aged 18 to 49 years. For each donor, CD4 naive and CD4 memory were each run on three plates, CD8 naive on two plates, and CD8 memory on one plate. Libraries were prepared and TCR repertoires were sequenced by different laboratories using diverse techniques, in order to increase sequencing depth and limit assay-specific biases. To estimate repertoire size and how much clonotype sharing occurs between individuals, the study deeply sequenced the blood TCR repertoires of several healthy adults. Leukapheresis yielded between about 0.9 and 10 billion PBMCs per donor.

Details on this clone: No cognate antigen has been identified for it. No much larger clone is present one base from it, and per-base qualities are unavailable.

Using the deep immunoSEQ assay, TCR CDR3 regions were amplified from genomic DNA by multiplex PCR. Genomic DNA extracted from each cell subset was distributed evenly over all wells of several immunoSEQ 96-well plates, and each plate served as one replicate. For sorted subsets, roughly 200 ng of genomic DNA, equivalent to around 31,000 T cell genomes, went into each replicate PCR. Purified libraries were quantified with a Qubit 3.0 fluorometer, sized on a Bioanalyzer 2100, and re-quantified with the KAPA Library Quantification kit. Every immunoSEQ 96-well plate was sequenced on a separate single-read 150-cycle Illumina NextSeq 550 flow cell. Per the original workflow: The immunoSEQ output contained only junctional sequences without quality scores, so filtering could not match that applied to full-length reads. To assign V/J genes and CDR3, sequences were annotated against IMGT germline references using PyIR, a Python wrapper for IgBLAST v1.9. Reads with weak V/J assignments (E-value above 1e-6), missing CDR3, stop codons, out-of-frame junctions, or ambiguous translated residues were removed. A V3J clonotype was defined by an identical inferred V gene, J gene, and CDR3 amino acid sequence. The percentage overlap between two repertoires was calculated by dividing the number of shared unique clonotypes by the size of the smaller repertoire. Richness of each repertoire was evaluated using RTK rarefaction, the Chao1 estimator, and Recon v2.1 estimates of unobserved clonotypes. Generation probabilities for all TCRbeta clonotypes obtained by the gDNA method from a handful of donors were computed using OLGA. TCRdb re-hosts the immuneACCESS table, in-frame sequences only. Its copies lack some clones; in the studies checked, an unresolved V gene accounts for under half of them, and the cause for the rest is not known. Clone size and the V and J calls come from that table; the DNA yielded D and trimming. For this sample the table gives 1.5 million to 1.9 million clones, of which 95% to 99% were detected only once. Clones ranked in the top ten supply 0.45% of the sample.

Healthy HIV-negative adults with no recently reported acute infections or vaccinations were included as donors. Every donor was a Caucasian adult living in Nashville, Tennessee, USA. CD4+ T cells were enriched by magnetic negative selection, after which naive cells were positively selected on CD45RA and the negative fraction was taken as the memory subset. Blood was collected by leukapheresis, and PBMCs were isolated by Ficoll-Histopaque density gradient centrifugation and then cryopreserved in liquid nitrogen vapor phase. Analytical flow cytometry was used to check the purity and quantity of each magnetically sorted T cell population. From each sorted fraction, genomic DNA was isolated and quantified by UV absorbance on a Nanodrop 2000c. Overall study results and their limits: Sampling was limited to blood, and TCR repertoires in tissue likely differ from TCR repertoires in blood. Pairwise subsampling indicated that sequencing depth was expected to affect the degree of clonotype sharing among donors. Incomplete sequencing was indicated by rarefaction of sorted-subset datasets, despite the large sequencing depth. Because the study included only a small number of donors, the genetic and exposure-history diversity represented was limited. Naive subsets generally had larger estimated clonotype richness than memory subsets did. Sharing across a few donors was observed for around 4.8% of naive CD4, over 3% of naive CD8, over 2% of memory CD4, and about 0.4% of memory CD8 clonotypes. Compared with non-shared clonotypes, clonotypes shared by all four sorted-subset donors had higher generation probabilities.

From its cysteine to its phenylalanine, the CDR3 spans 13 amino acids. The read is trimmed to its CDR3 DNA, 39 bases read in frame from base 1. CDR1 and CDR2 are drawn from the germline V gene: SGHTA, FQGNSA. Trimming removed 8 bases from V and 2 bases from J; the gene matches leave 4 bases unexplained. The V gene is TRBV7-2 and the J gene is TRBJ2-5; TRBD2 lines up with 8 middle nucleotides. The source material was naive CD4+ T cells sorted from blood. The cell subset or site label, read with the paper, signifies: CD45RA+ positively selected. The origin of this receptor is a man younger than 40 in good health. The CDR3 region has the sequence CASRGGGQETQYF. The bases read TGTGCCAGCCGGGGGGGCGGGCAAGAGACCCAGTACTTC.